These T cell receptor beta chains were read from a single sample in a study of OX40 agonist ivuxolimab in advanced cancers. Here immunoSEQ multiplex PCR was the method, and the copy in TCRdb shows in-frame clones only, minus some. The data hold 98,000 or so clones, with approximately 90% observed a single time. This material consisted of CD4+ or CD8+ T cells sorted from blood, taken in a trial of the OX40 agonist ivuxolimab. Receptors originate from an adult with an advanced solid tumor such as melanoma, head and neck, liver or kidney cancer. The conserved cysteine and the conserved F or W are not part of the CDR3 here.

j_call v_call cdr3_length cdr3_aa
TRBJ2-1 TRBV4-3 15 ASSQDQSGTRYNEQF
TRBJ2-1 TRBV14 12 ASSQAGTPVKQF
TRBJ1-1 TRBV4-1 16 ASSQTRLHTGSDTEAF
TRBJ2-7 TRBV5-1 14 ASSLGGTGVSYEQY
TRBJ2-1 TRBV29-1 13 SGQSPVGRVDEQF
TRBJ2-3 TRBV9 14 ASSVGSSGSGNTQY
TRBJ2-7 TRBV6-6 13 ASSYSSPVSYEQY
TRBJ1-5 TRBV5-8 16 ASITPGQGSVAITPQH
TRBJ2-5 TRBV7-3 11 ASSRGPQETQY
TRBJ2-5 TRBV5-6 12 ASSVIQGEETQY
TRBJ1-2 TRBV6-5 11 ASSYSDIYGYT
TRBJ1-5 TRBV30 11 AWAGSGNQPQH
TRBJ1-1 TRBV28 13 ASSLGGMMSAEAF
TRBJ1-6 TRBV19 14 ASSILGQWNNSPLH
TRBJ2-3 TRBV11-2 11 ASSLRRPDTQY
TRBJ2-4 TRBV30 13 AWSVPGVAKNIQY
TRBJ1-1 TRBV5-1 13 ASSLQGEGNTEAF
TRBJ2-1 TRBV9 11 ASSKDLYNEQF
TRBJ1-3 TRBV11-2 12 ASGTGEAGNTIY
TRBJ2-1 TRBV5-1 13 ASSLEGGNYNEQF
TRBJ2-2 TRBV6-1 13 ASSSGQLNTGELF
TRBJ2-5 TRBV7-7 15 ASSLDLRGMGQGTQY
TRBJ2-1 TRBV5-1 17 ASSLGGTGALSSYNEQF
TRBJ1-5 TRBV6-5 13 ASSYSRGSNQPQH
TRBJ2-7 TRBV5-5 12 ASSSLAGAYEQY
TRBJ2-1 TRBV11-3 10 ASSSGGDEQF
TRBJ1-2 TRBV28 16 ASSYPPGQGKSNYGYT
TRBJ1-1 TRBV30 14 AWSQGGIGGDTEAF
TRBJ1-1 TRBV7-2 13 ASSTQGHLNTEAF
TRBJ1-5 TRBV19 11 ASGGQGNQPQH
TRBJ1-6 TRBV7-2 11 ASSFGEGKPLH
TRBJ1-1 TRBV5-5 10 ASSFSNTEAF
TRBJ1-6 TRBV2 14 ASSDRGPSYNSPLH
TRBJ2-2 TRBV28 13 ASRDGTGYTGELF
TRBJ2-2 TRBV2 10 ASSEGGGELF
TRBJ2-6 TRBV18 16 ASSPGTGGGSGANVLT
TRBJ2-7 TRBV18 14 ASSPSPGRLPYEQY
TRBJ1-2 TRBV7-2 14 ASSLATGQVNYGYT
TRBJ1-4 TRBV5-1 12 ASSLQSSNEKLF
TRBJ1-2 TRBV5-4 12 ASSLGTANYGYT
TRBJ1-1 TRBV7-9 13 ASRGSDRDLIEAF
TRBJ2-3 TRBV9 11 ASTREAGDTQY
TRBJ2-3 TRBV7-3 11 ASSLTYSDTQY